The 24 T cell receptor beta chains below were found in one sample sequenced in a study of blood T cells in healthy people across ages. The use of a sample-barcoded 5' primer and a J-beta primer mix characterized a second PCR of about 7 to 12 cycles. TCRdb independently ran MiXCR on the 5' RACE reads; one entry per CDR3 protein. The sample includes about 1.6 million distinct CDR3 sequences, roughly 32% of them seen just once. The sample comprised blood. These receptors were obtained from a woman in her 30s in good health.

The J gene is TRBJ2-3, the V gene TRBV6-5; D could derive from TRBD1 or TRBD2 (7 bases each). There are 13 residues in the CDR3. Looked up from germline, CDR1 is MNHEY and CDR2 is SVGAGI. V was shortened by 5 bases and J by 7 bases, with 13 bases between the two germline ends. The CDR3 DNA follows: TGTGCCAGCAGTATCAGGGGGGGAAATACGCAGTATTTT. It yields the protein CASSIRGGNTQYF.

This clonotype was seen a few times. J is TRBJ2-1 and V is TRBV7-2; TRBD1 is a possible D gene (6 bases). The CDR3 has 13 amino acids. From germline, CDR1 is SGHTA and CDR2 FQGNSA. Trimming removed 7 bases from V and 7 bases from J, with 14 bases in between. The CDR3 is CASKTGILNEQFF. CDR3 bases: TGTGCCAGCAAAACAGGGATTCTAAATGAGCAGTTCTTC.

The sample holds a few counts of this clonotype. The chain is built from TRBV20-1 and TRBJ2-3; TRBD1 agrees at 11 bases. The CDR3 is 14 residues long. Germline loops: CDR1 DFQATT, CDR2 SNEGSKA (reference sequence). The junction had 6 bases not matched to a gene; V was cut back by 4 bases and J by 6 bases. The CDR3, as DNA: TGCAGTGCTACGGGACAGGGGGTGGGGGATACGCAGTATTTT. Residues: CSATGQGVGDTQYF.

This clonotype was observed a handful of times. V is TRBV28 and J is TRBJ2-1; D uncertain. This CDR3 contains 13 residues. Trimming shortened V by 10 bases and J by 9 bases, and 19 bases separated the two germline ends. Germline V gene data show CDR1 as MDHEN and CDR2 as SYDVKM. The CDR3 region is CATTLGAIGEQFF. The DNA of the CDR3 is TGTGCCACCACCTTGGGCGCCATAGGTGAGCAGTTCTTC.

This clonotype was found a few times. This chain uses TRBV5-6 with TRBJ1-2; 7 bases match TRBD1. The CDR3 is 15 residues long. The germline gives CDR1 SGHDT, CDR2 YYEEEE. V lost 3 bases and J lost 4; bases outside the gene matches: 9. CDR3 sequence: CASSSRGGAGYGYTF. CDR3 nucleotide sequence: TGTGCCAGCAGCTCCCGAGGGGGCGCAGGCTATGGCTACACCTTC.

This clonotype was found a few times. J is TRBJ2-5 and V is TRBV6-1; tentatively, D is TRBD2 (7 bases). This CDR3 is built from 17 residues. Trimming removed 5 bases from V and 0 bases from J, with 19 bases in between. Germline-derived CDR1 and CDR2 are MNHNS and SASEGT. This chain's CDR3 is CASSITSVTGYQETQYF. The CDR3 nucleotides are TGTGCCAGCAGTATCACTAGCGTCACAGGGTACCAAGAGACCCAGTACTTC.

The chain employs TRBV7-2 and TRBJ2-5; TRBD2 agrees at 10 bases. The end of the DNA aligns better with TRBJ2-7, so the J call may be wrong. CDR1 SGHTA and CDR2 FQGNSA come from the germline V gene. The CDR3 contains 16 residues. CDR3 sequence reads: CASSLAGLAGADEQYF. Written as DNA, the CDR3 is TGTGCCAGCAGCTTAGCAGGGCTAGCGGGGGCGGACGAGCAGTACTTC.

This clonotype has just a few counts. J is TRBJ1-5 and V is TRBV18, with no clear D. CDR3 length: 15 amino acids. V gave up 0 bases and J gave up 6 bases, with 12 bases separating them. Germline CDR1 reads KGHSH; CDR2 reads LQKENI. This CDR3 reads CASSPPERSSQPQHF. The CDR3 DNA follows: TGTGCCAGCTCACCACCGGAACGATCTAGTCAGCCCCAGCATTTT.

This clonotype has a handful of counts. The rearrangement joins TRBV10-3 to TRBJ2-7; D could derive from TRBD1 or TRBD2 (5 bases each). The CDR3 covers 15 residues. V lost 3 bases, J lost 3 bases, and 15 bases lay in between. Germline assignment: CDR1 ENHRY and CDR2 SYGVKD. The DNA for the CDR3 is TGTGCCATCAGTGACGGGGCAGGACTCTACTACGAGCAGTACTTC. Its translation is CAISDGAGLYYEQYF.

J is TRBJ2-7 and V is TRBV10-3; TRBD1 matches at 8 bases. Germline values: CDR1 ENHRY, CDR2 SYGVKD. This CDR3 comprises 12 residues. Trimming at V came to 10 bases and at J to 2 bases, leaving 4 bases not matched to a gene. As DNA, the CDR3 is TGTGCCACGACAGGGGCGGCCTACGAGCAGTACTTC. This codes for CATTGAAYEQYF.

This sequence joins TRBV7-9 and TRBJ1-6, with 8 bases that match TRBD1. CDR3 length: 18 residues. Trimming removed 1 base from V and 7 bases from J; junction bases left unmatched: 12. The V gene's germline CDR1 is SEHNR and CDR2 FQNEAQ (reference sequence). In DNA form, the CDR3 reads TGTGCCAGCAGCTTAGTTGGGAAGCGACAGGGGTACAATTCACCCCTCCACTTT. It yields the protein CASSLVGKRQGYNSPLHF.

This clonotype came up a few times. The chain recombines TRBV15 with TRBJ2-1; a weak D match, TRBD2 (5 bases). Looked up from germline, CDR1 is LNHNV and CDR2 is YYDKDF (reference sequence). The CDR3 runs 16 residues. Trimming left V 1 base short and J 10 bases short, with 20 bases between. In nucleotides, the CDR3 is TGTGCCACCAGCAGAGGAAAGGACCTAGGAGGCTGGGAGCAGTTCTTC. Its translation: CATSRGKDLGGWEQFF.

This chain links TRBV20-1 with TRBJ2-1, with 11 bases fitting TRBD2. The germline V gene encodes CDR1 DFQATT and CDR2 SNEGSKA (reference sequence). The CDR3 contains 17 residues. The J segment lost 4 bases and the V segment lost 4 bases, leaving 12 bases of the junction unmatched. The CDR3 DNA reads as TGCAGTGCTACTAAGCCCAGGGGACTAGCGGAATACAATGAGCAGTTCTTC. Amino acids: CSATKPRGLAEYNEQFF.

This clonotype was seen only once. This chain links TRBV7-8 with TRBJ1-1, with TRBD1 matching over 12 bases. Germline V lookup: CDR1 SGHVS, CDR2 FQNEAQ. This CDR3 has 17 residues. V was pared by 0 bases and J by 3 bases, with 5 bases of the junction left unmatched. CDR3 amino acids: CASSLAGTGGGYTEAFF. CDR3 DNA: TGTGCCAGCAGCTTAGCCGGGACAGGGGGCGGGTACACTGAAGCTTTCTTT.

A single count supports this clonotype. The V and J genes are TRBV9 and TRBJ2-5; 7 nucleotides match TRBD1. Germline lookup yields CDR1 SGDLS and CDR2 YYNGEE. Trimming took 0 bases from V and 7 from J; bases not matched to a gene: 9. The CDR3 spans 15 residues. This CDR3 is CASSVEGAEERTQYF. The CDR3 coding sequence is TGTGCCAGCAGCGTAGAGGGGGCAGAAGAAAGGACCCAGTACTTC.

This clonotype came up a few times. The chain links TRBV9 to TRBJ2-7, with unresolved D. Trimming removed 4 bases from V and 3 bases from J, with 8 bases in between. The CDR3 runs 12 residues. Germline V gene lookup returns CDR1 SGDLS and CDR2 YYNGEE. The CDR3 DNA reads TGTGCCAGCAGCACGACGGACTACGAGCAGTACTTC. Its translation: CASSTTDYEQYF. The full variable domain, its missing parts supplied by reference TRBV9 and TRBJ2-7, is DSGVTQTPKHLITATGQRVTLRCSPRSGDLSVYWYQQSLDQGLQFLIQYYNGEERAKGNILERFSAQQFPDLHSELNLSSLELGDSALYFCASSTTDYEQYFGPGTRLTVT.

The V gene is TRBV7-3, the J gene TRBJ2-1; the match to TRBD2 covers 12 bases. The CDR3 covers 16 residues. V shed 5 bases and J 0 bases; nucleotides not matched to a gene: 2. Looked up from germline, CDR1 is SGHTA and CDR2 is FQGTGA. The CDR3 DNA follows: TGTGCCAGCAGCCAGACTAGCGGGGGCTCCTACAATGAGCAGTTCTTC. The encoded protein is CASSQTSGGSYNEQFF.

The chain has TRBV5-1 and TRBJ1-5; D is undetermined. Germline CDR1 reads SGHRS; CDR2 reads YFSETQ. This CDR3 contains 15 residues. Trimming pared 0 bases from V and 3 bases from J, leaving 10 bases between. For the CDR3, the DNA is TGCGCCAGCAGCTTGGAGGGAGGCCACAATCAGCCCCAGCATTTT. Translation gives CASSLEGGHNQPQHF.

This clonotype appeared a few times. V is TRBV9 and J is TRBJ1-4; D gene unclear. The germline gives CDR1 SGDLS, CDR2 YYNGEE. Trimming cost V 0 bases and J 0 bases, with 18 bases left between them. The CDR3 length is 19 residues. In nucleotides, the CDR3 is TGTGCCAGCAGCGTAGCTGAGAGGGTTTCGTTTTCAACTAATGAAAAACTGTTTTTT. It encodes CASSVAERVSFSTNEKLFF.

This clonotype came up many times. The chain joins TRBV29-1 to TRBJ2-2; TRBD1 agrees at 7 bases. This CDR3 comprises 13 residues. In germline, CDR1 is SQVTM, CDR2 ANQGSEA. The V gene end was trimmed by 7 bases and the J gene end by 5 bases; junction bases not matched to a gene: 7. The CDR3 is CSADPQGTGELFF. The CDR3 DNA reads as TGCAGCGCCGACCCACAGGGGACCGGGGAGCTGTTTTTT.

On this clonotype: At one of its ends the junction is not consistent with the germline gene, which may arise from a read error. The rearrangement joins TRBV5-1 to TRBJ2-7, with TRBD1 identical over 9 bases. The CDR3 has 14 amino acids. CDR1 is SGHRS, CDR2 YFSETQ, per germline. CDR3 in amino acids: CTSSIWTGDYEQYF. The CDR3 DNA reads TGCACCAGCAGCATTTGGACAGGGGACTACGAGCAGTACTTC.

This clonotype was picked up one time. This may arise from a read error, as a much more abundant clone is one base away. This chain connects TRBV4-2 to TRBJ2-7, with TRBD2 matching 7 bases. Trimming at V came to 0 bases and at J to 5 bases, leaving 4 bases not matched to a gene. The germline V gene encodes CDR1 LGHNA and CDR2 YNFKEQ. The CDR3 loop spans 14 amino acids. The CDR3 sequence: CASSQENSGDEQYF. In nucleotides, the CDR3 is TGTGCCAGCAGCCAAGAGAACAGCGGGGACGAGCAGTACTTC.

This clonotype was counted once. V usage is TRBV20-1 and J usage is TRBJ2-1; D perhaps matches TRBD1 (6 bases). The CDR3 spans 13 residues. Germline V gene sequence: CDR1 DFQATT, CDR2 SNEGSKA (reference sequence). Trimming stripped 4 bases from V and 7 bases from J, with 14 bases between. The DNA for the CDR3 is TGCAGTGCTACCCGGACAGATCGTAATGAGCAGTTCTTC. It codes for CSATRTDRNEQFF.

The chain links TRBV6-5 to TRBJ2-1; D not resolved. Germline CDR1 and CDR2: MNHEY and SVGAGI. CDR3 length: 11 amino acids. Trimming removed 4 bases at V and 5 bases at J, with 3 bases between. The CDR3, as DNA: TGTGCCAGCAGTTGGAACAATGAGCAGTTCTTC. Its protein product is CASSWNNEQFF.